This section outlines one TCR beta chain sequence together with its context. J gave up 0 bases and V 3 bases, and 7 bases lay outside the gene matches. Germline CDR1 KGHSH, CDR2 LQKENI. The CDR3 sequence is 17 residues long. The data were taken from a study of control samples from healthy donors and cancer patients. Some clones are missing from TCRdb's copy, which holds only in-frame ones; the method was immunoSEQ multiplex PCR. The sample records around 130,000 clones, roughly 89% being singletons. V is TRBV18 and J is TRBJ1-5; TRBD1 matches 8 bases. Sequenced sample: blood. The receptor was isolated from a man aged 25-40 years in good health. CDR3 region: CASSPRTGSYSNQPQHF. CDR3 bases: TGTGCCAGCTCACCTCGGACAGGGTCTTATAGCAATCAGCCCCAGCATTTT.